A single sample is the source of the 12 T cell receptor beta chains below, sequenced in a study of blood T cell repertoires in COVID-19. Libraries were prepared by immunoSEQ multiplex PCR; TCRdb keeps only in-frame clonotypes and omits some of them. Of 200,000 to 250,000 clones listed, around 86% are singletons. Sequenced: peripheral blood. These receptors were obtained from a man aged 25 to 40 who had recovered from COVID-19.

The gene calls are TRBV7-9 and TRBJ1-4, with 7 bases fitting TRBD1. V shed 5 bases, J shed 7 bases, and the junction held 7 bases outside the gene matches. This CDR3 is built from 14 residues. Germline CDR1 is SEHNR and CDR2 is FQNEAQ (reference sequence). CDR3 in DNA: TGTGCCAGCAGCCCGCCCGACAGGGCTGAAAAACTGTTTTTT. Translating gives CASSPPDRAEKLFF.

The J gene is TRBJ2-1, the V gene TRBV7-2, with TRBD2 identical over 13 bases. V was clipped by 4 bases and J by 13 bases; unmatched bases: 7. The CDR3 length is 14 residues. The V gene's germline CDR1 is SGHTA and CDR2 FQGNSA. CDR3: CASSSTRTSGGQFF. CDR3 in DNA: TGTGCCAGCAGCTCTACCAGGACTAGCGGGGGACAGTTCTTC.

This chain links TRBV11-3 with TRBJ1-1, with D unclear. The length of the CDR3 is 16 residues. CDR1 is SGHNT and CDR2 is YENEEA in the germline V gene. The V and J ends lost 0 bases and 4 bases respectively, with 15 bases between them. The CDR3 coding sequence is TGTGCCAGCAGCTTAGAGGACTTCCCCTTGAGCACTGAAGCTTTCTTT. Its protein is CASSLEDFPLSTEAFF. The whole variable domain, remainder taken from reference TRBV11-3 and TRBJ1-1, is EAGVVQSPRYKIIEKKQPVAFWCNPISGHNTLYWYLQNLGQGPELLIRYENEEAVDDSQLPKDRFSAERLKGVDSTLKIQPAELGDSAVYLCASSLEDFPLSTEAFFGQGTRLTVV.

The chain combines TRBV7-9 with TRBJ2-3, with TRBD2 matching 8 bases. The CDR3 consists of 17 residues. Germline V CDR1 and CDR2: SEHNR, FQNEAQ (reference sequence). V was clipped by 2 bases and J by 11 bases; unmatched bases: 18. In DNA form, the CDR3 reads TGTGCCAGCAGCTTACCTTCTGGTCCGCGGGGGGCCAGGTGGCAGTATTTT. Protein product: CASSLPSGPRGARWQYF. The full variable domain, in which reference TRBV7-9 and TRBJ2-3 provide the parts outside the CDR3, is DTGVSQNPRHKITKRGQNVTFRCDPISEHNRLYWYRQTLGQGPEFLTYFQNEAQLEKSRLLSDRFSAERPKGSFSTLEIQRTEQGDSAMYLCASSLPSGPRGARWQYFGPGTRLTVL.

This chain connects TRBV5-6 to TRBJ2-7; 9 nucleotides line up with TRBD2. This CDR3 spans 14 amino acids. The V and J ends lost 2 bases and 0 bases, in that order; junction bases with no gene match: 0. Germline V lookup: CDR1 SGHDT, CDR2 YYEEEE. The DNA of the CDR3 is TGTGCCAGCAGCTTTAGCGGGAGCTCCTACGAGCAGTACTTC. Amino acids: CASSFSGSSYEQYF.

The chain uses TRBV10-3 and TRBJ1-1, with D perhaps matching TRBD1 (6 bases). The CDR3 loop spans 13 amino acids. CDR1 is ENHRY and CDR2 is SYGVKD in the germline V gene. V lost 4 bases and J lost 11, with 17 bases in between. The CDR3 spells CAISGVGTFEAFF. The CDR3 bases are TGTGCCATCAGTGGCGTTGGGACATTCGAGGCTTTCTTT.

In DNA, the CDR3 is TGTGCCAGCAGTTATAGACAGGAATATGGCTACACCTTC. Encoded protein: CASSYRQEYGYTF. The chain joins TRBV6-5 to TRBJ1-2; D perhaps matches TRBD1 (6 bases). This CDR3 region has 13 residues. V was shortened by 3 bases and J by 5 bases, with 10 bases between the two germline ends. Germline CDR1 reads MNHEY; CDR2 reads SVGAGI.

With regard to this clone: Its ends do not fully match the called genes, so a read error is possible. CDR3 sequence (DNA): TGCGCCAGCAGCTTGGCCGAGTCTAACCATGGCTACACCTTC. It is translated as CASSLAESNHGYTF. This sequence joins TRBV5-1 and TRBJ1-2; D call uncertain. CDR1 is SGHRS and CDR2 is YFSETQ in the germline V gene. This CDR3 has 14 residues.

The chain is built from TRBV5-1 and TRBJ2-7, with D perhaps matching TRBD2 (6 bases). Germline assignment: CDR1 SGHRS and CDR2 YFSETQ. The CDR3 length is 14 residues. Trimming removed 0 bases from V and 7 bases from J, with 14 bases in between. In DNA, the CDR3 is TGCGCCAGCAGCTTGGAAGGATTGGGGGGAGAGCAGTACTTC. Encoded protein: CASSLEGLGGEQYF.

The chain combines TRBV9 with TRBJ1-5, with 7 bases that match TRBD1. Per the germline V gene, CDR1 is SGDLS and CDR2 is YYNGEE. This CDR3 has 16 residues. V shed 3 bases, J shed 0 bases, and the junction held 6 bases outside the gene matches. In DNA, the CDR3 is TGTGCCAGCAGCGACCGGGACAGTAATAGCAATCAGCCCCAGCATTTT. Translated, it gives CASSDRDSNSNQPQHF.

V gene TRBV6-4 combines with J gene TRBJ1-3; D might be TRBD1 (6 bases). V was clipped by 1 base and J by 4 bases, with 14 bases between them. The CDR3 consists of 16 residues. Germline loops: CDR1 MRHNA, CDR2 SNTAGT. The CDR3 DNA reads TGTGCCAGCAGTGACTGGCAGGGGACGGCGGGAAACACCATATATTTT. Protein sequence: CASSDWQGTAGNTIYF.

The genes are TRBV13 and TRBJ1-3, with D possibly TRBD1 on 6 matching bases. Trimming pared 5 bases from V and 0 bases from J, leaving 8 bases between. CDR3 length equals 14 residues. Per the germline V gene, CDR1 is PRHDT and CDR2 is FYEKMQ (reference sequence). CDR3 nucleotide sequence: TGTGCCAGCAGCAACAGGGCCTCTGGAAACACCATATATTTT. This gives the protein CASSNRASGNTIYF.